These T cell receptor beta chains were read from a single sample in a study of CD8 T cells in Susac syndrome. TCRdb independently ran MiXCR on the immunoSEQ multiplex PCR reads; one entry per CDR3 protein. The profile shows 140,000 or so distinct CDR3 sequences, approximately 93% of them singletons. Sequencing was done on a sample of CD4+ T cells from PBMCs. Receptor source: a human donor in good health. CDR3s include the opening cysteine and the closing phenylalanine or tryptophan.

v_call: TRBV29-1; j_call: TRBJ1-2; cdr3_aa: CSVVGRPNYGYTF
v_call: TRBV6-6; j_call: TRBJ1-1; cdr3_aa: CASRDRVLNTEAFF
v_call: TRBV28; j_call: TRBJ1-4; cdr3_aa: CASSPYRGHVEKLFF
v_call: TRBV28; j_call: TRBJ1-5; cdr3_aa: CASSSWTGLGNQPQHF
v_call: TRBV5-6; j_call: TRBJ2-7; cdr3_aa: CASSYTGDALSLSYEQYF
v_call: TRBV20-1; j_call: TRBJ2-7; cdr3_aa: CSAPSGGGWYEQYF
v_call: TRBV30; j_call: TRBJ1-5; cdr3_aa: CAWSAGVGQPQHF
v_call: TRBV2; j_call: TRBJ2-2; cdr3_aa: CATHRGGGNTGELFF
v_call: TRBV7-2; j_call: TRBJ2-3; cdr3_aa: CASSLYGQGARNTQYF
v_call: TRBV12-3/TRBV12-4; j_call: TRBJ2-3; cdr3_aa: CASRTSGLTDTQYF
v_call: TRBV27; j_call: TRBJ1-5; cdr3_aa: CASSLEVGVQPQHF
v_call: TRBV19; j_call: TRBJ2-1; cdr3_aa: CASSMEQTYNEQFF
v_call: TRBV19; j_call: TRBJ1-1; cdr3_aa: CASSIGTGGNPLF
v_call: TRBV6-4; j_call: TRBJ1-4; cdr3_aa: CASSPRAATNEKLFF
v_call: TRBV19; j_call: TRBJ2-7; cdr3_aa: CASTESAGGLEQYF
v_call: TRBV6-6; j_call: TRBJ2-1; cdr3_aa: CASSYMAGIGNEQFF
v_call: TRBV4-2; j_call: TRBJ2-1; cdr3_aa: CASSQAVGTSVSDEQFF
v_call: TRBV18; j_call: TRBJ2-2; cdr3_aa: CASSPMSYTGELFF
v_call: TRBV5-1; j_call: TRBJ2-1; cdr3_aa: CASSPDTDLASQQFF
v_call: TRBV5-8; j_call: TRBJ2-7; cdr3_aa: CASSLAEGVSYEQYF
v_call: TRBV7-9; j_call: TRBJ2-2; cdr3_aa: CASSRGTGAAGELFF
v_call: TRBV20-1; j_call: TRBJ2-3; cdr3_aa: CSASLARDLTDTQYF
v_call: TRBV6-1; j_call: TRBJ2-5; cdr3_aa: CASSEMGWETQYF
v_call: TRBV12-5; j_call: TRBJ1-4; cdr3_aa: CASGLVEAWTVMTFEKLFF
v_call: TRBV2; j_call: TRBJ2-1; cdr3_aa: CASSELWSSYNEQFF